One sample yielded the 25 T cell receptor beta chains listed below, sequenced in a study of radiation and T cells in renal cell carcinoma. Clones were sequenced by immunoSEQ multiplex PCR, and TCRdb holds only the in-frame ones, with some missing. This sample carries 97,000 or so clones, 84% of them seen once, and the ten largest clones take more than 7%. The time point here: blood 4 weeks post-SBRT, at nephrectomy. Treatment described: 15 Gy SBRT to primary tumor, nephrectomy 4 weeks later. Specimen: blood, collected from a patient whose treatment included radiotherapy and nephrectomy. Receptors were obtained from a man in his 60s with renal cell carcinoma.

The rearrangement joins TRBV2 to TRBJ1-1; a possible D gene is TRBD1 (5 bases). V was shortened by 7 bases and J by 1 base, with 13 bases between the two germline ends. The CDR3 covers 14 residues. Per germline, CDR1 SNHLY and CDR2 FYNNEI. Here the CDR3 DNA reads TGTGCCAGCATACGGGGGAAGACGAACACTGAAGCTTTCTTT. Translating it yields CASIRGKTNTEAFF.

V usage is TRBV2 and J usage is TRBJ2-1; 11 bases agree with TRBD2. Germline values: CDR1 SNHLY, CDR2 FYNNEI. Losses at the gene ends were 6 bases for V and 4 bases for J; bases not matched to a gene: 5. The CDR3 extends over 15 amino acids. CDR3 amino acids: CASSDLAGGYNEQFF. In DNA form, the CDR3 reads TGTGCCAGCAGCGATCTAGCGGGAGGTTACAATGAGCAGTTCTTC.

This chain connects TRBV28 to TRBJ2-7; TRBD1 matches at 11 bases. The germline V gene encodes CDR1 MDHEN and CDR2 SYDVKM. Trimming at V came to 3 bases and at J to 2 bases, leaving 3 bases not matched to a gene. This CDR3 spans 15 amino acids. The CDR3 bases are TGTGCCAGCAGTTTGCGGACAGGGGGCCCCTACGAGCAGTACTTC. Residues: CASSLRTGGPYEQYF.

V is TRBV30 and J is TRBJ2-7; the D gene is possibly TRBD2 (5 bases). V lost 0 bases to trimming and J lost 7 bases, with 22 bases between them. Germline CDR1 is GTSNPN and CDR2 is SVGIG (reference sequence). This CDR3 region has 16 residues. CDR3 protein: CAWSVSMVTQPGEQYF. The DNA for the CDR3 is TGTGCCTGGAGTGTAAGTATGGTCACCCAGCCGGGGGAGCAGTACTTC.

The table lists this clone with a count of one. Additional DNA sequences in this sample encode the identical CDR3. This sequence joins TRBV29-1 and TRBJ1-3; D remains unclear. The CDR3 runs to 13 residues. V shed 6 bases and J shed 0 bases, with 9 bases lying between them. The germline V gene has CDR1 SQVTM and CDR2 ANQGSEA. The CDR3 bases are TGCAGCGTCCAGTCGAGCTCTGGAAACACCATATATTTT. Its protein is CSVQSSSGNTIYF.

This sequence joins TRBV19 and TRBJ2-3; maybe TRBD2 (5 bases). Between the trimmed V and J ends, which lost 7 bases and 0 bases, there was a span of 14 bases. The CDR3 covers 15 residues. Germline V CDR1 and CDR2: LNHDA, SQIVND (reference sequence). The CDR3: CASTQEDWSTDTQYF. In DNA form, the CDR3 reads TGTGCCAGTACCCAGGAGGATTGGAGCACAGATACGCAGTATTTT.

The V call is TRBV7-9, the J call TRBJ2-1, with D possibly TRBD2 on 6 matching bases. Deletions cut 10 bases from V and 6 bases from J, with 16 bases between. Looked up from germline, CDR1 is SEHNR and CDR2 is FQNEAQ (reference sequence). CDR3 length: 13 amino acids. In DNA, the CDR3 is TGTGCCACGGGAGATCTTGTAGCCAATGAGCAGTTCTTC. It is translated as CATGDLVANEQFF.

This chain connects TRBV7-8 to TRBJ2-1; tentatively, D is TRBD1 (6 bases). Deletions cut 1 base from V and 8 bases from J, with 9 bases between. Germline V gives CDR1 SGHVS, CDR2 FQNEAQ. The CDR3 is made up of 13 amino acids. CDR3 in amino acids: CASSLDRVHEQFF. CDR3 nucleotides: TGTGCCAGCAGCTTAGACAGGGTCCATGAGCAGTTCTTC.

The chain employs TRBV5-1 and TRBJ2-1; D is ambiguous. The CDR3 runs 13 residues. V gave up 0 bases and J gave up 5 bases, with 6 bases separating them. CDR1 and CDR2 (germline): SGHRS, YFSETQ. CDR3 bases: TGCGCCAGCAGCTTGGACACGAACAATGAGCAGTTCTTC. This encodes CASSLDTNNEQFF.

The chain recombines TRBV25-1 with TRBJ2-5; D is perhaps TRBD1 or TRBD2 (5 bases each). The V end lost 6 bases, the J end lost 4 bases, and 12 bases lay between the germline ends. Germline CDR1 is MGHDK and CDR2 is SYGVNS. The CDR3 runs 13 residues. The CDR3 DNA sequence: TGTGCCAGCAGACAGGTTGGGGGAGAGACCCAGTACTTC. This codes for CASRQVGGETQYF.

The V call is TRBV25-1, the J call TRBJ2-3, with 14 nucleotides matching TRBD2. Germline loops: CDR1 MGHDK, CDR2 SYGVNS. Unmatched junction bases numbered 8, after V lost 5 bases and J lost 1 base. This CDR3 has 18 residues. As DNA, the CDR3 is TGTGCCAGCAGTCGGGGACTAGCGGGAGTATTAGGCACAGATACGCAGTATTTT. Encoded protein: CASSRGLAGVLGTDTQYF.

This chain connects TRBV29-1 to TRBJ2-1; 12 bases align to TRBD2. The germline V gene has CDR1 SQVTM and CDR2 ANQGSEA. The CDR3 covers 15 residues. V gave up 6 bases and J gave up 7 bases; unmatched junction bases: 10. DNA for the CDR3: TGCAGCGTAGCCCCCCTAGCGGGAGGGTGGAATGAGCAGTTCTTC. Its translation is CSVAPLAGGWNEQFF.

This sequence joins TRBV5-4 and TRBJ1-2; 8 bases are a match to TRBD1. Germline CDR1 is SGHNT and CDR2 is YYREEE (reference sequence). CDR3 length equals 14 residues. V shed 6 bases, J shed 4 bases, and the junction held 8 bases outside the gene matches. This CDR3 is CASTETGDFYGYTF. CDR3 sequence (DNA): TGTGCCAGCACCGAGACAGGGGATTTCTATGGCTACACCTTC.

The V call is TRBV10-3, the J call TRBJ1-3, with D possibly being TRBD1 (6 bases). The CDR3 length is 18 residues. Trimming removed 1 base from V and 2 bases from J, with 18 bases in between. Germline CDR1 ENHRY, CDR2 SYGVKD. The CDR3 coding sequence is TGTGCCATCAGTGAGTACGGCATGACAGGACGACCTGGAAACACCATATATTTT. It yields the protein CAISEYGMTGRPGNTIYF.

The rearrangement joins TRBV30 to TRBJ1-3; possible D gene TRBD1, 6 bases. CDR1 is GTSNPN and CDR2 is SVGIG in the germline V gene (reference sequence). Deletions cut 4 bases from V and 0 bases from J, with 7 bases between. CDR3 size: 13 residues. CDR3 bases: TGTGCCTGGAACAGGGCCTCTGGAAACACCATATATTTT. Its translation: CAWNRASGNTIYF.

This clone appeared a few times. The chain has TRBV6-1 and TRBJ1-4; 7 nucleotides agree with TRBD1. V lost 3 bases to trimming and J lost 5 bases; unmatched junction nucleotides: 6. Per germline, CDR1 MNHNS and CDR2 SASEGT. This CDR3 region has 15 residues. The CDR3 loop is CASSDEDRWNEKLFF. For the CDR3, the DNA is TGTGCCAGCAGTGACGAGGACAGGTGGAATGAAAAACTGTTTTTT.

This clone is a singleton in its sample. V and J are TRBV5-1 and TRBJ2-5; 7 bases map to TRBD1. V lost 2 bases, J lost 5 bases, and 9 bases stayed unmatched. Germline-derived CDR1 and CDR2 are SGHRS and YFSETQ. This CDR3 is built from 15 residues. CDR3 sequence reads: CASSLDVGGGETQYF. The CDR3 DNA reads TGCGCCAGCAGCTTAGACGTAGGGGGCGGGGAGACCCAGTACTTC.

V usage is TRBV7-8 and J usage is TRBJ1-1; maybe TRBD1 (6 bases). Trimming cost V 1 base and J 0 bases, with 15 bases left between them. CDR3 length: 17 amino acids. Germline V gene data show CDR1 as SGHVS and CDR2 as FQNEAQ. The DNA of the CDR3 is TGTGCCAGCAGCTTAGGGGGGGGCACTCCTTTGAACACTGAAGCTTTCTTT. Translation gives CASSLGGGTPLNTEAFF. Variable domain in full (rest from reference TRBV7-8 and TRBJ1-1): GAGVSQSPRYKVAKRGQDVALRCDPISGHVSLFWYQQALGQGPEFLTYFQNEAQLDKSGLPSDRFFAERPEGSVSTLKIQRTQQEDSAVYLCASSLGGGTPLNTEAFFGQGTRLTVV.

The CDR3 nucleotides read TGCAGCGTTGGCTCGCCAGGACAGGGAGGCTACGAGCAGTACTTC. Encoded protein: CSVGSPGQGGYEQYF. The chain is built from TRBV29-1 and TRBJ2-7, with 8 bases matching TRBD1. In germline, CDR1 is SQVTM, CDR2 ANQGSEA. The V gene end was trimmed by 4 bases and the J gene end by 3 bases; junction bases not matched to a gene: 11. The CDR3 is made up of 15 amino acids.

This clone was seen once. The V gene is TRBV30, the J gene TRBJ1-5; tentative D call: TRBD1 (5 bases). The CDR3 runs 13 residues. The germline gives CDR1 GTSNPN, CDR2 SVGIG (reference sequence). Trimming pared 3 bases from V and 5 bases from J, leaving 11 bases between. Here the CDR3 reads CAWSQGVDQPQHF. The CDR3 DNA follows: TGTGCCTGGAGCCAGGGTGTAGATCAGCCCCAGCATTTT. The whole variable domain, remainder taken from reference TRBV30 and TRBJ1-5, is SQTIHQWPATLVQPVGSPLSLECTVEGTSNPNLYWYRQAAGRGLQLLFYSVGIGQISSEVPQNLSASRPQDRQFILSSKKLLLSDSGFYLCAWSQGVDQPQHFGDGTRLSIL.

The chain uses TRBV5-4 and TRBJ1-2, with TRBD1 matching 7 bases. Germline V gene lookup returns CDR1 SGHNT and CDR2 YYREEE (reference sequence). This CDR3 is 16 amino acids long. The ends lost 3 bases at V and 4 bases at J; junction bases unmatched: 12. The CDR3 DNA follows: TGTGCCAGCAGCTACCCACCGGGACAGAACCTCTATGGCTACACCTTC. It translates to CASSYPPGQNLYGYTF.

The genes are TRBV4-1 and TRBJ2-2, with unresolved D. The CDR3 has 16 amino acids. V was pared by 1 base and J by 6 bases, with 15 bases between. Per the germline V gene, CDR1 is MGHRA and CDR2 is YSYEKL. CDR3 sequence: CASSQGSTPASGELFF. CDR3 bases: TGCGCCAGCAGCCAAGGTTCGACACCGGCATCCGGGGAGCTGTTTTTT.

The chain couples TRBV5-1 to TRBJ2-2; no firm D call. The germline V gene encodes CDR1 SGHRS and CDR2 YFSETQ. V was shortened by 2 bases and J by 5 bases, with 10 bases between the two germline ends. The CDR3 consists of 14 residues. CDR3 loop: CASSLPGNTGELFF. The CDR3 coding sequence is TGCGCCAGCAGCTTACCGGGTAATACCGGGGAGCTGTTTTTT.

This rearrangement joins TRBV18 to TRBJ1-5; TRBD1 matches at 7 bases. The ends lost 0 bases at V and 3 bases at J; junction bases unmatched: 8. The CDR3 sequence is 17 residues long. Germline V CDR1 and CDR2: KGHSH, LQKENI. The CDR3 spells CASSPPPSGQLNQPQHF. CDR3 nucleotide sequence: TGTGCCAGCTCACCACCACCGTCGGGACAGCTCAATCAGCCCCAGCATTTT.

The chain combines TRBV27 with TRBJ1-4; no definite D call. V dropped 2 bases and J dropped 8 bases, with 15 bases sitting between them. The CDR3 has 15 amino acids. CDR1 is MNHEY, CDR2 SMNVEV, per germline (reference sequence). For the CDR3, the DNA is TGTGCCAGCAGTTTACCGCTTCCCGGCGGAGAAAAACTGTTTTTT. Protein product: CASSLPLPGGEKLFF.